One sample yielded the 24 T cell receptor beta chains listed below, sequenced in a study of blood T cell repertoires in COVID-19. Clones were sequenced by immunoSEQ multiplex PCR, and TCRdb holds only the in-frame ones, with some missing. The sample has roughly 250,000 clones, just under 85% seen once. The sequencing input was peripheral blood. The receptor set was obtained from a man aged 50 to 60 with acute or convalescent COVID-19.

The J gene is TRBJ2-2, the V gene TRBV10-3; TRBD2 agrees at 12 bases. V lost 4 bases to trimming and J lost 8 bases; unmatched junction nucleotides: 20. Looked up from germline, CDR1 is ENHRY and CDR2 is SYGVKD. The CDR3 length is 20 residues. The DNA for the CDR3 is TGTGCCATCAGTGGGGGCATGACTAGCGGGGGAAATCAGCGGGCTGGGGAGCTGTTTTTT. Translation: CAISGGMTSGGNQRAGELFF.

The rearrangement joins TRBV12-5 to TRBJ2-7; no clear D. V lost 6 bases, J lost 3 bases, and 9 bases lay in between. This CDR3 spans 12 amino acids. Looked up from germline, CDR1 is LGHNT and CDR2 is FRNRAP. The CDR3, as DNA: TGTGCTAGTGGGAACAAGTACTACGAGCAGTACTTC. It encodes CASGNKYYEQYF.

The chain uses TRBV6-5 and TRBJ2-7; D remains unclear. V lost 8 bases and J lost 3, with 14 bases in between. From germline, CDR1 is MNHEY and CDR2 SVGAGI. The CDR3 covers 13 residues. Written as DNA, the CDR3 is TGTGCCAGCTCCCGTGTCTCGGGCTACGAGCAGTACTTC. Its translation is CASSRVSGYEQYF.

V usage is TRBV24-1 and J usage is TRBJ2-1, with 7 bases matching TRBD1. CDR1 is KGHDR and CDR2 is SFDVKD in the germline V gene. The CDR3 extends over 13 amino acids. V dropped 7 bases and J dropped 6; count of bases not matched to a gene: 5. The CDR3 region has the DNA TGTGCCACCAGGCCCCGGGACAGCAATGAGCAGTTCTTC. Amino acids: CATRPRDSNEQFF.

As to this clone: A read error may produce the germline difference seen at one junction end. The chain couples TRBV29-1 to TRBJ1-2; the match to TRBD1 covers 9 bases. Germline lookup yields CDR1 SQVTM and CDR2 ANQGSEA. CDR3 length: 12 residues. CDR3 nucleotides: TGCAGCGTCCACCTGGGACAGGGTGCTTCCGCCTTC. It codes for CSVHLGQGASAF.

The chain recombines TRBV5-4 with TRBJ2-1, with 9 bases that match TRBD2. The CDR3 has 16 amino acids. The trim removed 4 bases at V and 15 bases at J, leaving 20 bases unmatched. Germline loops: CDR1 SGHNT, CDR2 YYREEE (reference sequence). CDR3: CASSPVAGAIKAGVFF. Written as DNA, the CDR3 is TGTGCCAGCAGCCCCGTAGCGGGAGCAATAAAGGCGGGTGTGTTCTTC.

V gene TRBV7-3 combines with J gene TRBJ2-7; 7 bases map to TRBD2. This CDR3 spans 13 amino acids. Germline assignment: CDR1 SGHTA and CDR2 FQGTGA. J was trimmed by 5 bases and V by 6 bases; bases with no gene match: 7. DNA of the CDR3: TGTGCCAGCAGTCTCAGCGGGAACCACGAGCAGTACTTC. This codes for CASSLSGNHEQYF.

The chain links TRBV14 to TRBJ2-1; D remains ambiguous. V lost 4 bases and J lost 9, with 7 bases in between. The V gene's germline CDR1 is SGHDN and CDR2 FVKESK. The CDR3 loop spans 11 amino acids. This CDR3 reads CASSPGVEQFF. For the CDR3, the DNA is TGTGCCAGCAGCCCCGGAGTTGAGCAGTTCTTC.

The rearrangement joins TRBV11-2 to TRBJ2-1; TRBD2 agrees at 7 bases. With 1 base clipped from V and 4 bases from J, the junction kept 10 bases outside the gene matches. Germline loops: CDR1 SGHAT, CDR2 FQNNGV. This CDR3 spans 17 amino acids. CDR3: CASSLVGVLAPYNEQFF. The DNA of the CDR3 is TGTGCCAGCAGCTTAGTGGGAGTACTAGCGCCATACAATGAGCAGTTCTTC.

V and J are TRBV10-3 and TRBJ2-7; 8 bases are a match to TRBD1. The CDR3 has 15 residues. The V segment lost 9 bases and the J segment 2 bases; nucleotides outside the gene matches: 12. CDR1 ENHRY and CDR2 SYGVKD come from the germline V gene. The CDR3 region is CAMRPGTGEPYEQYF. CDR3 nucleotides: TGTGCCATGAGACCCGGGACAGGAGAACCCTACGAGCAGTACTTC.

This clone came up a few times. This chain uses TRBV28 with TRBJ1-5; 7 nucleotides agree with TRBD1. Trimming at V came to 4 bases and at J to 4 bases, leaving 4 bases not matched to a gene. The CDR3 sequence is 14 residues long. CDR1 and CDR2 from the germline V gene are MDHEN and SYDVKM. CDR3 DNA sequence: TGTGCCAGCAGTTCCACAGGGGAAAATCAGCCCCAGCATTTT. It is translated as CASSSTGENQPQHF.

V usage is TRBV4-1 and J usage is TRBJ2-7, with 8 positions matching TRBD2. The CDR3 is 17 amino acids. The J segment lost 4 bases and the V segment lost 4 bases, leaving 15 bases of the junction unmatched. Germline V gene lookup returns CDR1 MGHRA and CDR2 YSYEKL. DNA of the CDR3: TGCGCCAGCAGCCCAGGGGTAGCGGGACTGACCCATTACGAGCAGTACTTC. It specifies CASSPGVAGLTHYEQYF.

This clone appeared a single time. The chain carries TRBV7-2 and TRBJ2-7; D is perhaps TRBD2 (5 bases). Trimming stripped 1 base from V and 2 bases from J, with 12 bases between. This CDR3 spans 15 amino acids. Germline CDR1 and CDR2: SGHTA and FQGNSA. CDR3 sequence reads: CASSLGAGFPYEQYF. The DNA of the CDR3 is TGTGCCAGCAGCTTAGGTGCGGGTTTCCCCTACGAGCAGTACTTC.

This clone appeared once. This chain uses TRBV7-8 with TRBJ1-4; D is unclear. This CDR3 comprises 14 residues. V was pared by 6 bases and J by 5 bases, with 13 bases between. Germline lookup yields CDR1 SGHVS and CDR2 FQNEAQ. The CDR3 loop reads CASSGWQENEKLFF. CDR3 in DNA: TGTGCCAGCAGTGGATGGCAGGAAAATGAAAAACTGTTTTTT.

This sequence joins TRBV6-1 and TRBJ1-4; D uncertain. The CDR3 is 12 residues long. V was pared by 2 bases and J by 7 bases, with 5 bases between. Germline V gives CDR1 MNHNS, CDR2 SASEGT. As DNA, the CDR3 is TGTGCCAGCAGTGAATATGTTGAAAAACTGTTTTTT. This gives the protein CASSEYVEKLFF.

The genes are TRBV2 and TRBJ2-3, with D maybe TRBD2 (6 bases). This CDR3 region has 20 residues. The ends were cut back, 8 bases at V and 4 bases at J, with 34 bases in the middle. Per the germline V gene, CDR1 is SNHLY and CDR2 is FYNNEI. CDR3 sequence (DNA): TGTGCCAGCGGAGAATGGGGTAGCGGTAATAAGGAGTCAGACCCAGATACGCAGTATTTT. Its protein product is CASGEWGSGNKESDPDTQYF.

The rearrangement joins TRBV6-1 to TRBJ2-2; 12 bases are a match to TRBD1. The V and J ends lost 3 bases and 6 bases, in that order; junction bases with no gene match: 5. CDR3 size: 16 residues. The germline V gene has CDR1 MNHNS and CDR2 SASEGT. CDR3 sequence: CASSEPGQGAAGELFF. For the CDR3, the DNA is TGTGCCAGCAGTGAGCCGGGACAGGGGGCGGCCGGGGAGCTGTTTTTT.

This clone turned up a few times. This chain uses TRBV18 with TRBJ1-6, with a tentative D call TRBD1 (5 bases). This CDR3 is 17 amino acids long. Germline V gene lookup returns CDR1 KGHSH and CDR2 LQKENI. V was cut by 5 bases and J by 8 bases, with 22 bases left in between. The CDR3 DNA reads TGTGCCAGCTCAGACCACCCTAGGGGTGCAGGTTATTCACCCCTCCACTTT. Residues: CASSDHPRGAGYSPLHF.

The chain links TRBV5-1 to TRBJ1-1; possible D gene TRBD1, 5 bases. Germline-derived CDR1 and CDR2 are SGHRS and YFSETQ. The CDR3 is 14 amino acids. V was trimmed by 0 bases and J by 6 bases, leaving 12 bases between them. The CDR3 spells CASSLEPGRSEAFF. Written as DNA, the CDR3 is TGCGCCAGCAGCTTGGAACCAGGGAGGTCTGAAGCTTTCTTT. The whole variable domain, remainder taken from reference TRBV5-1 and TRBJ1-1, is KAGVTQTPRYLIKTRGQQVTLSCSPISGHRSVSWYQQTPGQGLQFLFEYFSETQRNKGNFPGRFSGRQFSNSRSEMNVSTLELGDSALYLCASSLEPGRSEAFFGQGTRLTVV.

J is TRBJ1-1 and V is TRBV10-1; 7 bases agree with TRBD1. Germline lookup yields CDR1 WNHNN and CDR2 SYGVQD (reference sequence). V gave up 4 bases and J gave up 5 bases; unmatched junction bases: 4. The CDR3 is made up of 13 amino acids. CDR3 amino acids: CASSVNRGTEAFF. The CDR3 bases are TGCGCCAGCAGTGTTAACAGGGGAACTGAAGCTTTCTTT.

The chain has TRBV5-1 and TRBJ1-4; maybe TRBD1 (5 bases). CDR1 and CDR2 from the germline V gene are SGHRS and YFSETQ. The CDR3 loop spans 14 amino acids. Between the trimmed V and J ends, which lost 1 base and 8 bases, there was a span of 12 bases. This CDR3 reads CASSLSGGEEKLFF. The CDR3 DNA is TGCGCCAGCAGCTTGTCTGGGGGGGAAGAAAAACTGTTTTTT. Using reference TRBV5-1 and TRBJ1-4 for the parts outside the CDR3, the full variable domain is KAGVTQTPRYLIKTRGQQVTLSCSPISGHRSVSWYQQTPGQGLQFLFEYFSETQRNKGNFPGRFSGRQFSNSRSEMNVSTLELGDSALYLCASSLSGGEEKLFFGSGTQLSVL.

The chain has TRBV7-9 and TRBJ1-5; 7 bases fit TRBD1. This CDR3 contains 15 residues. Germline V gene data show CDR1 as SEHNR and CDR2 as FQNEAQ (reference sequence). The V segment lost 4 bases and the J segment 7 bases; nucleotides outside the gene matches: 10. The chain's CDR3 is CASSSDDRVGQPQHF. The DNA for the CDR3 is TGTGCCAGCAGCTCGGACGACAGGGTAGGGCAGCCCCAGCATTTT.

This clone was seen just once. The V call is TRBV14, the J call TRBJ2-7; 9 nucleotides line up with TRBD1. The CDR3 is 15 amino acids. The V segment lost 3 bases and the J segment 3 bases; nucleotides outside the gene matches: 6. Germline CDR1 and CDR2: SGHDN and FVKESK. This CDR3 reads CASSHVLDRGYEQYF. CDR3 nucleotide sequence: TGTGCCAGCAGCCACGTCCTGGACAGGGGCTACGAGCAGTACTTC.

In its sample, this clone was seen once. This chain uses TRBV12-3 or TRBV12-4 with TRBJ1-1; maybe TRBD1 (5 bases). V shed 6 bases and J shed 9 bases, with 11 bases lying between them. The CDR3 sequence is 11 residues long. The CDR3: CASSQGFQAFF. Here the CDR3 DNA reads TGTGCCAGCAGCCAGGGTTTTCAAGCTTTCTTT.